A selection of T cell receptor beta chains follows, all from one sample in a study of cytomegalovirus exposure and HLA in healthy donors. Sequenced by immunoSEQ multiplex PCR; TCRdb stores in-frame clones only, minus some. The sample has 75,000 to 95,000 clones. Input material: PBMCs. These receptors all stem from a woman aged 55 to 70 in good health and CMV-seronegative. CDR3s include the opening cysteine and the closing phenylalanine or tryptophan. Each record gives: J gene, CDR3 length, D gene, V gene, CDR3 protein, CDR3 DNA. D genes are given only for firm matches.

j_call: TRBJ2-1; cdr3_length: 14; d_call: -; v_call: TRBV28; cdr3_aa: CASSPSNVRNEQFF; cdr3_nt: TGTGCCAGCAGTCCTAGCAACGTGCGCAATGAGCAGTTCTTC
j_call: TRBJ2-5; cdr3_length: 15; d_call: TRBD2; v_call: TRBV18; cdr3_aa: CASSPASGKQETQYF; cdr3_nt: TGTGCCAGCTCACCGGCTAGCGGGAAACAAGAGACCCAGTACTTC
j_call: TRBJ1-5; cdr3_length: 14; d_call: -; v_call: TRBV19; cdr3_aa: CASSIMTGNQPQHF; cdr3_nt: TGTGCCAGTAGTATAATGACAGGTAATCAGCCCCAGCATTTT
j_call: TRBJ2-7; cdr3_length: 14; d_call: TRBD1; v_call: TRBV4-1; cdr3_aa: CASSQGDRDFEQYF; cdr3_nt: TGCGCCAGCAGCCAAGGGGACAGGGACTTCGAGCAGTACTTC
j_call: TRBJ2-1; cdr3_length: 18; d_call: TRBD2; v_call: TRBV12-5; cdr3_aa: CASGLVTTPGLAVHEQFF; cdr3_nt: TGTGCTAGTGGTTTGGTTACCACTCCGGGACTAGCGGTCCATGAGCAGTTCTTC
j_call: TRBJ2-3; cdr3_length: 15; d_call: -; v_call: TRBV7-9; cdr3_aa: CASSLVSGFTDTQYF; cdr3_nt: TGTGCCAGCAGCTTAGTTAGCGGTTTCACAGATACGCAGTATTTT
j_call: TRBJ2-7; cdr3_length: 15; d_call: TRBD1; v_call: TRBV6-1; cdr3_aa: CASSLGGQGSYEQYF; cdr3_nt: TGTGCCAGCAGTTTAGGCGGACAGGGGTCCTACGAGCAGTACTTC
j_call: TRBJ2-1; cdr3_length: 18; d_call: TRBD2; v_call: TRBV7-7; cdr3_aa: CASSLSPLGTSGYNEQFF; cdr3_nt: TGTGCTAGCAGTCTATCCCCTCTAGGGACTAGCGGATACAATGAGCAGTTCTTC
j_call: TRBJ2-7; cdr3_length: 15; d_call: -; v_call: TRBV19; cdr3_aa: CASSIATSPFYEQYF; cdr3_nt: TGTGCCAGTAGTATAGCAACTAGTCCCTTTTACGAGCAGTACTTC
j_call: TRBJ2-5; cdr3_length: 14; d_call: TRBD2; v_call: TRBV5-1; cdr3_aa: CASSQTSGEETQYF; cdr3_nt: TGCGCCAGCAGCCAAACTAGCGGGGAAGAGACCCAGTACTTC
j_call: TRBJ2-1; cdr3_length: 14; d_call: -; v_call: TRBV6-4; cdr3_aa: CASSAFSIGGEQFF; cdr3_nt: TGTGCCAGCAGCGCTTTCTCTATCGGGGGAGAGCAGTTCTTC
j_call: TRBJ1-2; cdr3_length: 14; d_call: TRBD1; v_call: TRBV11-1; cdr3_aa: CASSMGQGAHGYTF; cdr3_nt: TGTGCCAGCAGCATGGGACAGGGGGCGCATGGCTACACCTTC
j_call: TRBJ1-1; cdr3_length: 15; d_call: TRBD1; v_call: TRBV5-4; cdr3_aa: CASSWGQGDFTEAFF; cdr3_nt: TGTGCCAGCAGCTGGGGACAGGGGGATTTCACTGAGGCTTTCTTT
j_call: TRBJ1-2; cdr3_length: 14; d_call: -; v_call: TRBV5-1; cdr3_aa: CASSLSTAPYGYTF; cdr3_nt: TGCGCCAGCAGCTTGTCAACAGCACCCTATGGCTACACCTTC
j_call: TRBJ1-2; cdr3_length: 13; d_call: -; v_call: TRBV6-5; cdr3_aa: CASSGIQTGGYTF; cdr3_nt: TGTGCCAGCAGTGGTATCCAGACTGGTGGCTACACCTTC
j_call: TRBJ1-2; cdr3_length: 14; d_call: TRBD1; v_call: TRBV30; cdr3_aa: CAWSRTGPGYGYTF; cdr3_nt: TGTGCCTGGAGCCGGACAGGGCCCGGCTATGGCTACACCTTC
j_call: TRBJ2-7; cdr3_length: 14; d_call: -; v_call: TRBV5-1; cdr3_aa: CASSLYRVGGEQYF; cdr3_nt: TGCGCCAGCAGCTTGTATAGGGTGGGAGGCGAGCAGTACTTC
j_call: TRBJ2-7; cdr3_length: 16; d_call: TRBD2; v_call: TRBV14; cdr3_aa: CASSQGVGLALREQYF; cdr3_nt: TGTGCCAGCAGCCAAGGGGTTGGACTAGCCCTTCGCGAGCAGTACTTC
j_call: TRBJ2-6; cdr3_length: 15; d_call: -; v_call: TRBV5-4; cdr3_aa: CASSNTGTGANVLTF; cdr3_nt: TGTGCCAGCAGCAACACAGGGACTGGGGCCAACGTCCTGACTTTC
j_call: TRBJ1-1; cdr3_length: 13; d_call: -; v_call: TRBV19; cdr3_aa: CASSEHMNTEAFF; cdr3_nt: TGTGCGAGCTCGGAGCATATGAACACTGAAGCTTTCTTT
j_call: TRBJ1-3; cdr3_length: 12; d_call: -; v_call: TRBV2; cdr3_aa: CASSPGGNTIYF; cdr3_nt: TGTGCCAGCAGCCCAGGCGGAAACACCATATATTTT
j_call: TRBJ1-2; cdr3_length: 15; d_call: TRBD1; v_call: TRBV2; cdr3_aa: CASSVEQGATYGYTF; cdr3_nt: TGTGCCAGCAGTGTCGAGCAGGGGGCGACCTATGGCTACACCTTC
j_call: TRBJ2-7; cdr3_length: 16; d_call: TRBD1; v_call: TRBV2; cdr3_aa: CASSEAGTGPSYEQYF; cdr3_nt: TGTGCCAGCAGTGAGGCGGGGACAGGCCCCTCCTACGAGCAGTACTTC
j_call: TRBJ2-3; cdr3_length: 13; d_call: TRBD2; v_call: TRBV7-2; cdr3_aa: CASSSRTSGIPYF; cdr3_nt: TGTGCCAGCAGTTCGAGGACTAGCGGGATACCGTATTTT
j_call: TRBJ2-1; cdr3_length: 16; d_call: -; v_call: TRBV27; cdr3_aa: CASSALLGFLYNEQFF; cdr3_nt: TGTGCCAGCAGTGCATTACTAGGATTCCTTTACAATGAGCAGTTCTTC
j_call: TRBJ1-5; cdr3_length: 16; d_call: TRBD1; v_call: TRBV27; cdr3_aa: CASSLRQGVGNQPQHF; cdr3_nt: TGTGCCAGCAGTTTAAGACAGGGGGTGGGCAATCAGCCCCAGCATTTT
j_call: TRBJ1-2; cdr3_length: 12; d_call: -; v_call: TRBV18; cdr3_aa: CASSPGQRGYTF; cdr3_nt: TGTGCCAGCTCACCAGGACAGAGAGGCTACACCTTC
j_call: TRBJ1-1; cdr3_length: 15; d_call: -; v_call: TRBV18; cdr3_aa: CASSPPGRQGTEAFF; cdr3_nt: TGTGCCAGCTCACCCCCGGGCCGGCAGGGCACTGAAGCTTTCTTT
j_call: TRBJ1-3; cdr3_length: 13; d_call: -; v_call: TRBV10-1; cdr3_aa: CASSQASGNTIYF; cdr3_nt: TGCGCCAGCAGTCAGGCCTCTGGAAACACCATATATTTT
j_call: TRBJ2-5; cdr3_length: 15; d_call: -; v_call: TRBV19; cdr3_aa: CASSAGVVVEETQYF; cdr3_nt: TGTGCCAGTAGTGCAGGGGTCGTGGTTGAAGAGACCCAGTACTTC
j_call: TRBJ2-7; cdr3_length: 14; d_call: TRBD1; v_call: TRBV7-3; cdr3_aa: CASSPDRGRYEQYF; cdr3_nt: TGTGCCAGCAGCCCCGACAGGGGAAGGTACGAGCAGTACTTC
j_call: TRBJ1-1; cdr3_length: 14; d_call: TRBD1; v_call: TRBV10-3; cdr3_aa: CAIRTGGEITEAFF; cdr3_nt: TGTGCCATCAGGACAGGGGGCGAGATCACTGAAGCTTTCTTT
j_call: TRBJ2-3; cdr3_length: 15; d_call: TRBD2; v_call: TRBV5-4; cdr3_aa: CASTFQAGTTDTQYF; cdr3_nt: TGTGCCAGCACCTTCCAAGCGGGAACCACAGATACGCAGTATTTT